This T cell receptor beta chain emerged from a study of blood T cell repertoires in COVID-19. The overall study: Sample material is recorded as cDNA or gDNA derived from T cells, B-cell-depleted T cells, or PBMCs.

Per the study methods: Counts of nucleated cells, estimated from reference gene primer amplification, were obtained. The data were produced by immunoSEQ multiplex PCR, yet TCRdb's version contains in-frame clones alone and is incomplete. That table furnishes V, J and clone size, whereas the DNA furnished D and trimming. The data contain 70,000 to 80,000 clones, 60% to 80% of them seen just once; the ten biggest clones take up about 12%. The germline V gene has CDR1 ENHRY and CDR2 SYGVKD. The V and J ends lost 4 bases and 8 bases, in that order; junction bases with no gene match: 8. The CDR3 covers 16 residues.

This clonotype was sampled from a human donor in a cohort sampled during active COVID-19. The sample consisted of peripheral blood. The chain has TRBV10-3 and TRBJ1-6, with 10 positions matching TRBD1. DNA of the CDR3: TGTGCCATCAGTGGCCCGGGACAGGGGCAGGATTCACCCCTCCACTTT. This sequence encodes CAISGPGQGQDSPLHF.